This TCR beta chain is drawn from a study of PD-1 blockade in classical Hodgkin lymphoma. Points from the study as a whole: Before treatment, TCR diversity in newly diagnosed patients was reportedly lower than in healthy donors. Exclusion was the outcome for patients who began nivolumab under 1 year after ASCT. The CD4+ diversity rise by C4D1 was clearest in complete responders. There remain no defined causes for the repertoire differences, which possibly reflect disease activity or prior therapy.

V was clipped by 5 bases and J by 11 bases, with 21 bases between them. This CDR3 region has 14 residues. CDR1 and CDR2 (germline): SEHNR, FQNEAQ (reference sequence). Produced via immunoSEQ multiplex PCR; TCRdb's table is partial and in-frame only. The sample records about 46,000 clones, 80% being singletons. All patients experienced relapse after autologous stem cell transplantation, and brentuximab vedotin exposure was variable. As concerns this clone: Antigen unknown.

This rearrangement joins TRBV7-9 to TRBJ1-1; maybe TRBD1 (6 bases). The sequence was obtained from a human donor with classical Hodgkin lymphoma. Material: peripheral blood mononuclear cells (PBMCs), obtained before the second cycle of nivolumab. The CDR3 nucleotides read TGTGCCAGCAGCCCGGACAGCGGTGGGGTGAGGGCTTTCTTT. Translated: CASSPDSGGVRAFF.